This T cell receptor beta chain was identified during a study of CD8 T cells in Susac syndrome. The control group consisted of healthy donors matched for age and sex. TEMRA cells were enriched by FACS, while CD8+ and CD4+ T cells were obtained through a negative isolation that was performed magnetically. Random hexamers served to reverse transcribe about 0.5 to 1 ug RNA. Amplification of TCR beta CDR3 by immunoSEQ multiplex PCR spanned 54 Vbeta and 13 Jbeta. MiXCR was run by TCRdb on the immunoSEQ multiplex PCR reads, yielding one entry per CDR3 protein. Among 100,000 to 150,000 distinct CDR3 sequences listed, more than 90% were seen once. Findings of the study overall: It was acknowledged in the study that the number of individuals who were included in its TCR sequencing and HLA analysis was relatively small.

Trimming stripped 3 bases from V and 7 bases from J, with 17 bases between. CDR3 length: 15 amino acids. Per germline, CDR1 SGHDT and CDR2 YYEEEE. Remarks on this clonotype: Its antigen is not identified.

This chain connects TRBV5-6 to TRBJ1-5; a weak D match, TRBD1 (6 bases). Sequences were obtained from CD4+ T cells from PBMCs. The clonotype comes from a human donor in good health. For the CDR3, the DNA is TGTGCCAGCAGCTCTGTACAACAGGGAGACCAGCCCCAGCATTTT. Protein sequence: CASSSVQQGDQPQHF.